These 29 T cell receptor beta chains were sequenced from one sample in a study of neurological immune-mediated disorders. Time point of the sample: longitudinal time-point 3. TCRdb passed the 5' RACE reads through MiXCR, listing each CDR3 protein once. The sample lists around 100,000 distinct CDR3 sequences, 10% to 13% seen once, with 2.5% to 4% in the top ten. Sequenced sample: PBMCs. These receptors were collected from a female donor with HTLV-1-associated myelopathy (HAM/TSP).

This chain uses TRBV5-5 with TRBJ2-3; D is uncertain. There are 12 residues in the CDR3. Between the trimmed V and J ends, which lost 4 bases and 2 bases, there was a span of 5 bases. CDR1 is SGHKS, CDR2 YYEKEE, per germline (reference sequence). The CDR3 sequence: CASSRPTDTQYF. The CDR3 nucleotides are TGTGCCAGCAGCCGCCCCACAGATACGCAGTATTTT.

Ten or more counts support this clonotype. This rearrangement joins TRBV12-3 or TRBV12-4 to TRBJ2-1; no firm D call. This CDR3 comprises 14 residues. The ends were cut back, 6 bases at V and 4 bases at J, with 13 bases in the middle. The DNA for the CDR3 is TGTGCCAGCAGCCTGTATGGGCAGTACAATGAGCAGTTCTTC. This codes for CASSLYGQYNEQFF.

This clonotype was detected many times. CDR3 coding DNA: TGCGCCAGCAGCTTGAACGGACAGGGTGTCAGCACCGGGGAGCTGTTTTTT. Protein product: CASSLNGQGVSTGELFF. The chain links TRBV5-1 to TRBJ2-2; 8 positions agree with TRBD1. Per the germline V gene, CDR1 is SGHRS and CDR2 is YFSETQ. V was pared by 1 base and J by 4 bases, with 9 bases of the junction left unmatched. CDR3 length: 17 amino acids.

This clonotype was counted many times. The chain couples TRBV20-1 to TRBJ2-1, with 11 bases fitting TRBD2. The CDR3 extends over 14 amino acids. Germline CDR1 and CDR2: DFQATT and SNEGSKA (reference sequence). J gave up 7 bases and V 0 bases, and 2 bases lay outside the gene matches. The CDR3 loop reads CSAREGTSGNEQFF. CDR3 DNA sequence: TGCAGTGCTAGAGAAGGGACTAGCGGTAATGAGCAGTTCTTC.

This clonotype was counted many times. The V gene is TRBV10-3, the J gene TRBJ2-2, with 8 bases that match TRBD1. V shed 8 bases and J 0 bases; nucleotides not matched to a gene: 2. Germline loops: CDR1 ENHRY, CDR2 SYGVKD. The CDR3 sequence is 14 residues long. The CDR3 DNA reads TGTGCCATCCCGGACAGGGCGAACACCGGGGAGCTGTTTTTT. Its translation: CAIPDRANTGELFF.

This clonotype was recorded many times. The chain is built from TRBV5-1 and TRBJ2-1; D is uncertain. This CDR3 contains 15 residues. The germline V and J ends were trimmed by 0 bases and 7 bases, with 14 bases remaining between them. CDR1 is SGHRS, CDR2 YFSETQ, per germline. CDR3: CASSLAIGQGNEQFF. The CDR3 region has the DNA TGCGCCAGCAGCTTGGCAATCGGCCAAGGGAATGAGCAGTTCTTC.

This clonotype was seen at least ten times. The rearrangement joins TRBV6-5 to TRBJ2-5; 8 bases fit TRBD1. The CDR3 covers 14 residues. The trim removed 8 bases at V and 4 bases at J, leaving 9 bases unmatched. Germline-derived CDR1 and CDR2 are MNHEY and SVGAGI. Here the CDR3 reads CASAPGGKSETQYF. As DNA, the CDR3 is TGTGCCAGCGCTCCAGGGGGCAAGTCAGAGACCCAGTACTTC.

This clonotype was recorded many times. This sequence joins TRBV5-1 and TRBJ2-5; the D gene is possibly TRBD1 (7 bases). The CDR3 sequence is 15 residues long. CDR1 is SGHRS and CDR2 is YFSETQ in the germline V gene. V was cut by 4 bases and J by 4 bases, with 17 bases left in between. CDR3 sequence reads: CASSAEGQSGETQYF. The CDR3 bases are TGCGCCAGCAGCGCGGAGGGACAGTCAGGAGAGACCCAGTACTTC.

This clonotype appeared many times. The rearrangement links TRBV15 to TRBJ2-7; D unresolved. V dropped 0 bases and J dropped 5 bases, with 8 bases sitting between them. Germline lookup yields CDR1 LNHNV and CDR2 YYDKDF (reference sequence). The CDR3 extends over 13 amino acids. CDR3 bases: TGTGCCACCAGCAGAGATCGACACCACGAGCAGTACTTC. Its translation is CATSRDRHHEQYF.

There are many counts of this clonotype. The chain has TRBV28 and TRBJ2-2, with unresolved D. Per the germline V gene, CDR1 is MDHEN and CDR2 is SYDVKM. The CDR3 consists of 14 residues. Trimming took off 4 bases at V and 5 bases at J, with 11 bases between the two ends. CDR3 DNA: TGTGCCAGCAGTTCCTCGGTGGGAACCGGGGAGCTGTTTTTT. Its protein product is CASSSSVGTGELFF.

This clonotype was detected many times. V is TRBV4-2 and J is TRBJ2-3; D may be TRBD2 (6 bases). This CDR3 comprises 20 residues. CDR1 and CDR2 from the germline V gene are LGHNA and YNFKEQ. V was shortened by 1 base and J by 3 bases, with 26 bases between the two germline ends. The CDR3 coding sequence is TGTGCCAGCAGCCAAGTGGGTTACGGAGTACTAGCAGCTTTGACAGATACGCAGTATTTT. Its protein product is CASSQVGYGVLAALTDTQYF.

This clonotype turned up a few times. This chain joins TRBV27 and TRBJ2-3; 9 positions agree with TRBD1. Germline V CDR1 and CDR2: MNHEY, SMNVEV (reference sequence). There are 15 residues in the CDR3. The trim removed 6 bases at V and 3 bases at J, leaving 7 bases unmatched. The CDR3 coding sequence is TGTGCCAGCAGCCCATTGGGACAGGGAACAGATACGCAGTATTTT. It codes for CASSPLGQGTDTQYF.

The genes are TRBV9 and TRBJ2-2, with D possibly matching TRBD1 (6 bases). Trimming removed 4 bases from V and 1 base from J, with 11 bases in between. The germline V gene encodes CDR1 SGDLS and CDR2 YYNGEE. This CDR3 comprises 15 residues. The DNA for the CDR3 is TGTGCCAGCAGCCAAAAAGGGGGGAACACCGGGGAGCTGTTTTTT. This codes for CASSQKGGNTGELFF. The whole variable domain, filled in from reference TRBV9 and TRBJ2-2, reads DSGVTQTPKHLITATGQRVTLRCSPRSGDLSVYWYQQSLDQGLQFLIQYYNGEERAKGNILERFSAQQFPDLHSELNLSSLELGDSALYFCASSQKGGNTGELFFGEGSRLTVL.

This clonotype was found many times. The rearrangement joins TRBV21-1 to TRBJ1-6; whether TRBD1, the table's D call, matches the DNA was not checked. TRBV21-1 is noted as a pseudogene. The CDR3 has 17 residues. DNA of the CDR3: TGTGCCAGCCCGAGGACAGGATTTAGCTCCTATAATTCACCCCTCCACTTT. It codes for CASPRTGFSSYNSPLHF.

This clonotype has at least ten counts. The rearrangement uses TRBV20-1 and TRBJ2-5, with 8 bases matching TRBD2. The length of the CDR3 is 19 residues. V shed 3 bases and J 1 base; nucleotides not matched to a gene: 19. Germline CDR1 and CDR2: DFQATT and SNEGSKA (reference sequence). In DNA, the CDR3 is TGCAGTGCTAGGCTCTTGGGGGAACATAAGCGGGGGTTCCAAGAGACCCAGTACTTC. It translates to CSARLLGEHKRGFQETQYF.

This clonotype was found many times. This chain uses TRBV5-1 with TRBJ2-3; D not certain. The CDR3 is made up of 14 amino acids. V was trimmed by 4 bases and J by 4 bases, leaving 13 bases between them. CDR1 SGHRS and CDR2 YFSETQ come from the germline V gene. The CDR3 coding sequence is TGCGCCAGCAGCCCTGGACCCGGAGCAGATACGCAGTATTTT. It is translated as CASSPGPGADTQYF.

This clonotype was observed many times. In nucleotides, the CDR3 is TGCGCCAGCAGCTTGGAGGGGGGGCCCGGCTACAATGAGCAGTTCTTC. Translated: CASSLEGGPGYNEQFF. The chain couples TRBV5-1 to TRBJ2-1; the D gene is possibly TRBD2 (7 bases). The V end was cut by 0 bases, the J end by 3 bases, with 13 bases between. Germline V gene sequence: CDR1 SGHRS, CDR2 YFSETQ. The CDR3 totals 16 residues.

This clonotype was seen only a few times. This chain joins TRBV3-1 and TRBJ2-1; D possibly corresponds to TRBD2 (6 bases). There are 15 residues in the CDR3. Trimming pared 5 bases from V and 4 bases from J, leaving 15 bases between. Germline V gene data show CDR1 as LGHDT and CDR2 as YNNKEL (reference sequence). Written as DNA, the CDR3 is TGTGCCAGCAGCTTTTCAGGAGGGGATTACAATGAGCAGTTCTTC. Encoded protein: CASSFSGGDYNEQFF.

This clonotype appeared many times. The chain carries TRBV5-1 and TRBJ2-1; D is undetermined. The CDR3 is 14 residues long. Trimming removed 0 bases from V and 3 bases from J, with 7 bases in between. Germline loops: CDR1 SGHRS, CDR2 YFSETQ. CDR3 loop: CASSLDPYYNEQFF. CDR3 bases: TGCGCCAGCAGCTTGGATCCTTACTACAATGAGCAGTTCTTC.

The rearrangement joins TRBV12-5 to TRBJ2-3, with 14 nucleotides matching TRBD2. The CDR3 length is 18 residues. Germline CDR1 and CDR2: LGHNT and FRNRAP. V shed 5 bases and J 0 bases; nucleotides not matched to a gene: 7. Written as DNA, the CDR3 is TGTGCTAGTGGTCCGACTAGCGGGGGGGCCGAGAGCACAGATACGCAGTATTTT. Translation: CASGPTSGGAESTDTQYF.

This clonotype was counted ten times or more. The V gene is TRBV5-1, the J gene TRBJ1-5; D is perhaps TRBD1 (6 bases). The V end was cut by 5 bases, the J end by 2 bases, with 11 bases between. The germline V gene has CDR1 SGHRS and CDR2 YFSETQ. The CDR3 loop spans 14 amino acids. In nucleotides, the CDR3 is TGCGCCAGCAGTCCGGGGGGCGGCAATCAGCCCCAGCATTTT. Its translation is CASSPGGGNQPQHF.

This clonotype was found many times. The chain is built from TRBV5-1 and TRBJ2-2, with D tentatively TRBD1 (5 bases). The V and J ends lost 9 bases and 0 bases respectively, with 15 bases between them. This CDR3 contains 15 residues. Germline V gives CDR1 SGHRS, CDR2 YFSETQ. CDR3 DNA sequence: TGCGCCACGAAACAGGAGATTTCGAACACCGGGGAGCTGTTTTTT. As protein: CATKQEISNTGELFF.

The chain has TRBV7-7 and TRBJ2-5, with 9 bases fitting TRBD1. V dropped 5 bases and J dropped 3; count of bases not matched to a gene: 13. The CDR3 is made up of 17 amino acids. Looked up from germline, CDR1 is SSHAT and CDR2 is FNYEAQ (reference sequence). The CDR3 nucleotides are TGTGCCAGCAGCCCATTTCGGGGAACAGGGGGCAAAGAGACCCAGTACTTC. Translating it yields CASSPFRGTGGKETQYF.

For this clonotype: A much larger clone lies a single base off, so this may be a read error. The chain is built from TRBV20-1 and TRBJ1-1; TRBD1 matches at 7 bases. The V gene's germline CDR1 is DFQATT and CDR2 SNEGSKA (reference sequence). The CDR3 covers 16 residues. V lost 4 bases, J lost 2 bases, and 13 bases stayed unmatched. The CDR3 protein is CSAIDRRTGFNTEAFF. DNA for the CDR3: TGCAGTGCTATCGACAGAAGGACAGGATTCAACACTGAAGCTTTCTTT.

In its sample, this clonotype was seen many times. The rearrangement uses TRBV20-1 and TRBJ1-6; the D gene is possibly TRBD1 (5 bases). The CDR3 is made up of 15 amino acids. Germline CDR1 reads DFQATT; CDR2 reads SNEGSKA (reference sequence). With 1 base removed from V and 10 bases from J, the gap between germline ends came to 17 bases. In DNA form, the CDR3 reads TGCAGTGCTAGAGCCCCGACGGAGGGGTTGTCACCCCTCCACTTT. Encoded protein: CSARAPTEGLSPLHF.

This clonotype was counted only a few times. This chain connects TRBV18 to TRBJ1-2; 8 bases are a match to TRBD1. The CDR3 extends over 15 amino acids. CDR1 is KGHSH, CDR2 LQKENI, per germline. V lost 3 bases and J lost 7; bases outside the gene matches: 10. Written as DNA, the CDR3 is TGTGCCAGCTCACCCACGGACAGGGCGAGTGGTGGCTACACCTTC. Encoded protein: CASSPTDRASGGYTF.

In its sample, this clonotype was seen many times. The J gene is TRBJ2-7, the V gene TRBV14, with D hard to call. The V gene lost 0 bases and the J gene lost 6 bases, with 6 bases spanning the gap. From germline, CDR1 is SGHDN and CDR2 FVKESK. This CDR3 contains 12 residues. This CDR3 reads CASSQDSAEQYF. Here the CDR3 DNA reads TGTGCCAGCAGCCAAGATTCGGCCGAGCAGTACTTC. Using reference TRBV14 and TRBJ2-7 for the parts outside the CDR3, the full variable domain is EAGVTQFPSHSVIEKGQTVTLRCDPISGHDNLYWYRRVMGKEIKFLLHFVKESKQDESGMPNNRFLAERTGGTYSTLKVQPAELEDSGVYFCASSQDSAEQYFGPGTRLTVT.

The sample holds many counts of this clonotype. The gene calls are TRBV5-1 and TRBJ1-1; D ambiguous. CDR1 SGHRS and CDR2 YFSETQ come from the germline V gene. The CDR3 spans 13 residues. V dropped 6 bases and J dropped 2 bases, with 11 bases sitting between them. In nucleotides, the CDR3 is TGCGCCAGCAAGTTGGAGCCTAACACTGAAGCTTTCTTT. This sequence encodes CASKLEPNTEAFF.

This chain joins TRBV7-3 and TRBJ2-3; D possibly corresponds to TRBD1 (5 bases). Trimming left V 0 bases short and J 5 bases short, with 9 bases between. The CDR3 has 14 residues. Per the germline V gene, CDR1 is SGHTA and CDR2 is FQGTGA. The CDR3 nucleotides are TGTGCCAGCAGCTTAACCCCTAGGGGAGATACGCAGTATTTT. Protein: CASSLTPRGDTQYF.